The rows below give T cell receptor beta chains drawn from one sample of a study of T cell responses to AZD1222 COVID-19 vaccine. This table comes from immunoSEQ multiplex PCR, and its TCRdb copy is limited to in-frame clones, with some not included. There are about 130,000 clones in the sample; 87% occur only once, and about 10% lies in the top ten. The sequencing here drew on peripheral blood, taken on day 0 of AZD1222 vaccination. The receptor source for this set is an adult in good health. Each CDR3 is given with its conserved first and last residue. The D gene is left open where the match is weak. Rows give clone size only sometimes, using once, few, many, or a class for an expanded clone.

j_call,d_call,clone_size,v_call,cdr3_aa,cdr3_nt
TRBJ2-5,.,.,TRBV28,CASSPPGRTKETQYF,TGTGCCAGCAGCCCCCCGGGCCGAACTAAAGAGACCCAGTACTTC
TRBJ1-2,TRBD1,.,TRBV19,CASSAGTVPNYGYTF,TGTGCCAGTAGTGCCGGGACAGTACCTAACTATGGCTACACCTTC
TRBJ1-5,.,.,TRBV2,CASSVNPSNQPQHF,TGTGCCAGCAGTGTTAACCCTAGCAATCAGCCCCAGCATTTT
TRBJ2-7,.,.,TRBV15,CATALYRGAEQYF,TGTGCCACCGCCCTGTATAGGGGGGCCGAGCAGTACTTC
TRBJ2-1,TRBD2,.,TRBV7-3,CASGTSGGNNEQFF,TGTGCCAGCGGGACAAGCGGGGGGAACAATGAGCAGTTCTTC
TRBJ2-3,.,.,TRBV7-8,CASSLGADTQYF,TGTGCCAGCAGCTTAGGGGCAGATACGCAGTATTTT
TRBJ2-4,.,.,TRBV18,CASSPVIGQVTTKNIQYF,TGTGCCAGCTCACCGGTAATTGGGCAGGTTACAACCAAAAACATTCAGTACTTC
TRBJ1-1,TRBD1,.,TRBV10-3,CAITQTGGDTEAFF,TGTGCCATCACCCAGACAGGGGGCGACACTGAAGCTTTCTTT
TRBJ1-1,.,once,TRBV4-3,CASSQDRETLNTEAFF,TGCGCCAGCAGCCAAGATAGGGAGACACTAAACACTGAAGCTTTCTTT
TRBJ1-1,.,few,TRBV11-3,CASSFGEDTEAFF,TGTGCCAGCAGCTTTGGGGAGGATACTGAAGCTTTCTTT
TRBJ2-3,TRBD2,once,TRBV9,CASSVATSGGLDTQYF,TGTGCCAGCAGCGTTGCGACTAGCGGGGGTCTTGATACGCAGTATTTT
TRBJ2-2,TRBD1,.,TRBV2,CASSYDRGNTGELFF,TGTGCCAGCAGTTACGACAGGGGAAACACCGGGGAGCTGTTTTTT
TRBJ2-1,.,.,TRBV7-3,CASSLGLGSSSYNEQFF,TGTGCCAGCAGCTTAGGTCTTGGGAGTAGCTCCTACAATGAGCAGTTCTTC
TRBJ2-7,.,.,TRBV7-8,CASSLDRRGGKSEQYF,TGTGCCAGCAGCTTAGACCGACGGGGAGGTAAGAGCGAGCAGTACTTC
TRBJ1-5,TRBD1,.,TRBV7-9,CASSLNPGQGIGQPQHF,TGTGCCAGCAGCTTAAATCCGGGACAGGGTATCGGTCAGCCCCAGCATTTT
TRBJ2-3,TRBD2,.,TRBV2,CASTGLAGGESAQYF,TGTGCCAGCACCGGACTAGCGGGAGGGGAAAGTGCGCAGTATTTT
TRBJ1-2,.,.,TRBV27,CASSSLPNSYGYTF,TGTGCCAGCAGTTCTCTGCCCAATAGCTATGGCTACACCTTC
TRBJ2-4,.,.,TRBV19,CASSIEGLAKNIQYF,TGTGCCAGTAGTATAGAGGGTTTAGCCAAAAACATTCAGTACTTC
TRBJ2-5,TRBD2,.,TRBV19,CASSAGLAGEETQYF,TGTGCCAGTAGTGCCGGACTAGCGGGAGAGGAGACCCAGTACTTC
TRBJ2-5,.,.,TRBV5-1,CASSFTRETQYF,TGCGCCAGCAGCTTTACAAGGGAGACCCAGTACTTC
TRBJ1-4,.,.,TRBV6-1,CASSEIVTVTNEKLFF,TGTGCCAGCAGTGAAATAGTGACAGTGACTAATGAAAAACTGTTTTTT
TRBJ2-1,TRBD1,.,TRBV5-1,CASSPDPGQGADEQFF,TGCGCCAGCAGCCCCGATCCGGGACAGGGGGCGGATGAGCAGTTCTTC
TRBJ2-1,TRBD2,.,TRBV6-2/TRBV6-3,CASSSGLADLSSYNEQFF,TGTGCCAGCAGTTCGGGACTAGCGGATCTTAGCTCCTACAATGAGCAGTTCTTC
TRBJ1-5,.,once,TRBV24-1,CATSDPGTGGRPQHF,TGTGCCACCAGTGATCCTGGTACTGGGGGCAGGCCCCAGCATTTT
TRBJ2-3,TRBD1,.,TRBV9,CASSVEDRGQSTQYF,TGTGCCAGCAGCGTGGAGGACAGGGGGCAGAGTACGCAGTATTTT
TRBJ1-2,.,.,TRBV19,CASSIDPTEGATYYGYTF,TGTGCCAGTAGTATAGACCCGACAGAAGGGGCAACCTACTATGGCTACACCTTC
TRBJ2-7,.,.,TRBV28,CASTLPGQFRAHEQYF,TGTGCCAGCACCCTCCCCGGACAGTTCCGTGCCCACGAGCAGTACTTC
TRBJ2-7,.,few,TRBV28,CASTLGGSTYEQYF,TGTGCCAGCACATTGGGGGGAAGTACCTACGAGCAGTACTTC
TRBJ2-7,TRBD1,.,TRBV30,CAWTPVGQGAYEQYF,TGTGCCTGGACCCCGGTGGGACAGGGGGCCTACGAGCAGTACTTC
TRBJ1-5,TRBD1,once,TRBV5-4,CASSEGTDNQPQHF,TGTGCCAGCAGCGAGGGGACAGACAATCAGCCCCAGCATTTT
TRBJ2-1,.,.,TRBV2,CASKGASLGYNEQFF,TGTGCCAGCAAAGGGGCGAGCCTCGGATACAATGAGCAGTTCTTC
TRBJ2-5,.,.,TRBV6-5,CASSRGPQETQYF,TGTGCCAGCAGTCGAGGACCCCAAGAGACCCAGTACTTC
TRBJ1-1,.,.,TRBV18,CASSPRQSTEAFF,TGTGCCAGCTCACCTCGACAGTCCACTGAAGCTTTCTTT
TRBJ2-7,.,.,TRBV9,CASSVDAGPYEQYF,TGTGCCAGCAGCGTAGATGCAGGGCCCTACGAGCAGTACTTC
TRBJ2-5,TRBD2,once,TRBV20-1,CSASGVQERGLGQETQYF,TGCAGTGCTAGTGGGGTTCAGGAGCGGGGGCTTGGCCAAGAGACCCAGTACTTC
TRBJ2-3,TRBD2,.,TRBV15,CATSTWTSAKDTQYF,TGTGCCACCAGCACCTGGACTAGCGCGAAAGATACGCAGTATTTT
TRBJ1-6,.,.,TRBV27,CASSLGQNNSPLHF,TGTGCCAGCAGTTTGGGGCAGAATAATTCACCCCTCCACTTT
TRBJ2-7,TRBD2,.,TRBV2,CASASGAFEQYF,TGTGCCAGCGCTAGCGGGGCTTTCGAGCAGTACTTC
TRBJ1-6,.,.,TRBV5-1,CASSVLQGGNSPLHF,TGCGCCAGCAGCGTCTTACAGGGAGGCAATTCACCCCTCCACTTT
TRBJ1-3,.,.,TRBV5-5,CASSFAGEGNTIYF,TGTGCCAGCAGCTTTGCAGGGGAGGGAAACACCATATATTTT
TRBJ2-7,TRBD1,few,TRBV27,CASSFWTGSDEQYF,TGTGCCAGCAGTTTTTGGACAGGTTCGGACGAGCAGTACTTC
TRBJ2-7,TRBD2,.,TRBV7-2,CASSSRGLAGGPKEQYF,TGTGCCAGCAGCTCGAGAGGTCTAGCGGGGGGGCCGAAAGAGCAGTACTTC
TRBJ2-1,.,.,TRBV28,CASNLKQGYNEQFF,TGTGCCAGCAATTTAAAACAGGGATACAATGAGCAGTTCTTC
TRBJ1-3,.,.,TRBV6-1,CASSEIRSGNTIYF,TGTGCCAGCAGTGAAATACGATCTGGAAACACCATATATTTT
TRBJ2-1,.,.,TRBV10-2,CASKRYNEQFF,TGCGCCAGCAAACGATACAATGAGCAGTTCTTC
TRBJ2-7,.,.,TRBV5-1,CASSLNVWEQYF,TGCGCCAGCAGCCTGAACGTTTGGGAGCAGTACTTC